The source of this T cell receptor (beta chain) is a study of cytomegalovirus exposure and HLA in healthy donors. Details on this clone: Its cognate antigen is unknown.

Notes on the study in general: Apart from CMV serostatus, no immune exposure information was available. In a later analysis, donors in an Asian-associated ancestry cluster reportedly had fewer N-insertions in productive TCRs than the cohort mean. Some segments of the V type, notably TRBV6-2 and TRBV6-3, were excluded as indistinguishable.

Germline assignment: CDR1 MNHNS and CDR2 SASEGT. The CDR3 length is 14 residues. The V and J ends lost 7 bases and 0 bases respectively, with 10 bases between them. A multiplex PCR was run with 60 Vbeta primers and 13 Jbeta primers. This table comes from immunoSEQ multiplex PCR, and its TCRdb copy is limited to in-frame clones, with some not included. The data show around 70,000 clones, about 78% seen once. This TCR was sampled from a girl aged 10 to 17 in good health and CMV-seropositive. The chain links TRBV6-1 to TRBJ1-3; D perhaps matches TRBD1 (6 bases). The sequenced sample was PBMCs. The CDR3 DNA sequence: TGTGCCAGCACCCAGGGGCTCTCTGGAAACACCATATATTTT. Translating it yields CASTQGLSGNTIYF.